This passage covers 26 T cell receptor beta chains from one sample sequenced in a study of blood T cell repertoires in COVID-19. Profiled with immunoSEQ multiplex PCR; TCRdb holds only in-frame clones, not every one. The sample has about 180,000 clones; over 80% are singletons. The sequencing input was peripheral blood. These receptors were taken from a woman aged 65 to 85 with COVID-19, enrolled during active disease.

The CDR3 coding sequence is TGCGCCAGCAGCCAACAGGGGTACGCTGGGGCCAACGTCCTGACTTTC. Its protein is CASSQQGYAGANVLTF. The chain joins TRBV5-1 to TRBJ2-6, with TRBD1 matching 7 bases. Germline loops: CDR1 SGHRS, CDR2 YFSETQ. With 4 bases clipped from V and 2 bases from J, the junction kept 6 bases outside the gene matches. The CDR3 has 16 residues.

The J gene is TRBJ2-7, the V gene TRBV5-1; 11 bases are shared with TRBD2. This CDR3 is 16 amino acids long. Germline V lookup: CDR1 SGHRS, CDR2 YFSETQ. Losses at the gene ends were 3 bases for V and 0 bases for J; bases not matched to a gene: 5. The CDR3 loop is CASSSQTSGISYEQYF. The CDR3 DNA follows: TGCGCCAGCAGCTCCCAGACTAGCGGGATCTCCTACGAGCAGTACTTC.

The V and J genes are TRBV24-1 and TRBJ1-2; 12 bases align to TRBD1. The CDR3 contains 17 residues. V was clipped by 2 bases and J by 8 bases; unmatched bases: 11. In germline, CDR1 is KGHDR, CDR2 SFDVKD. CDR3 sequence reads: CATSDSGTGGLMEGYTF. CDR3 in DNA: TGTGCCACCAGTGATTCCGGGACAGGGGGCCTTATGGAGGGCTACACCTTC.

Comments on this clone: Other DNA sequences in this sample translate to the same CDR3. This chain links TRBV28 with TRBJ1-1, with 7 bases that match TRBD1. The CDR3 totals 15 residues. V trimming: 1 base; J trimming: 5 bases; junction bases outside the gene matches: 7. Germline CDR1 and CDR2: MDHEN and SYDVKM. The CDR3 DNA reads TGTGCCAGCAGTTTATCCCCGACAGGGAGGACTGAAGCTTTCTTT. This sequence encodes CASSLSPTGRTEAFF.

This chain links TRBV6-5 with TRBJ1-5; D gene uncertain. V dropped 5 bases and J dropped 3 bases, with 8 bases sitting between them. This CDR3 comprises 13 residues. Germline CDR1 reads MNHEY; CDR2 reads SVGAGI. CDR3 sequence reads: CASSNSYNQPQHF. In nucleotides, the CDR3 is TGTGCCAGCAGTAATAGTTACAATCAGCCCCAGCATTTT.

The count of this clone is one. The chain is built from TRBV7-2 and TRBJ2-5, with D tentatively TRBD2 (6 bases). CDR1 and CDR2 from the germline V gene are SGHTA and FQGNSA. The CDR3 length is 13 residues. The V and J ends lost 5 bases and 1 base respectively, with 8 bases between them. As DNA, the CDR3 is TGTGCCAGCAGCCGGGACTTCCAAGAGACCCAGTACTTC. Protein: CASSRDFQETQYF.

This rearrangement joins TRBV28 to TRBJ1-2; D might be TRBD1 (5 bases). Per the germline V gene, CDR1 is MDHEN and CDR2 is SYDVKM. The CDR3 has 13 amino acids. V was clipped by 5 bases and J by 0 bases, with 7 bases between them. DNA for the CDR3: TGTGCCAGCAGTGGGGGGGCTAACTATGGCTACACCTTC. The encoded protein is CASSGGANYGYTF.

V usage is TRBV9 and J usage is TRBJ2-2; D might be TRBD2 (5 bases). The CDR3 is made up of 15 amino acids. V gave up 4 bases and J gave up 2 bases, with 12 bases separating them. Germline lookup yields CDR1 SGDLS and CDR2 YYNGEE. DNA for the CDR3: TGTGCCAGCAGCAAGCGGACCCTCAACACCGGGGAGCTGTTTTTT. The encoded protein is CASSKRTLNTGELFF.

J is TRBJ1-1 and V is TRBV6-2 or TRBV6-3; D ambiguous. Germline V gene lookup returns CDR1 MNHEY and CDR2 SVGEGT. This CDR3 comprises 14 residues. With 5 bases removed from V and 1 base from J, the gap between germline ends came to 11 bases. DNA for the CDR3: TGTGCCAGCAGTAACAGCCGGGGGAACACTGAAGCTTTCTTT. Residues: CASSNSRGNTEAFF.

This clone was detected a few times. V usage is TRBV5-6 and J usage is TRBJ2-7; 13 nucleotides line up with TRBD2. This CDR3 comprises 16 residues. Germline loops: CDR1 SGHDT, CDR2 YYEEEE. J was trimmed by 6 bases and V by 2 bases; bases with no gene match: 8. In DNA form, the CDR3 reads TGTGCCAGCAGCTTACTAGCGGGAGGGCCGGGAGGCGAGCAGTACTTC. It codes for CASSLLAGGPGGEQYF.

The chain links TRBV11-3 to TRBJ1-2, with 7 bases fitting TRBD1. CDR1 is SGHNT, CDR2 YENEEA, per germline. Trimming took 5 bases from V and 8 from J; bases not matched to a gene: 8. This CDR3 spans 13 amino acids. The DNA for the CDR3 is TGTGCCAGCAGCCGATCAGGGGGAGACGGCTACACCTTC. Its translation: CASSRSGGDGYTF. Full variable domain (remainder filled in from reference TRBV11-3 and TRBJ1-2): EAGVVQSPRYKIIEKKQPVAFWCNPISGHNTLYWYLQNLGQGPELLIRYENEEAVDDSQLPKDRFSAERLKGVDSTLKIQPAELGDSAVYLCASSRSGGDGYTFGSGTRLTVV.

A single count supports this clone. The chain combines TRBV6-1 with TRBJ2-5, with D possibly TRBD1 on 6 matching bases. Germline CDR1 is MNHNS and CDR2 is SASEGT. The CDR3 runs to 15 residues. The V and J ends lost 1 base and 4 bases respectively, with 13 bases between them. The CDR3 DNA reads TGTGCCAGCAGTGAAGAAAGAGGCAGGGGAGAGACCCAGTACTTC. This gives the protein CASSEERGRGETQYF.

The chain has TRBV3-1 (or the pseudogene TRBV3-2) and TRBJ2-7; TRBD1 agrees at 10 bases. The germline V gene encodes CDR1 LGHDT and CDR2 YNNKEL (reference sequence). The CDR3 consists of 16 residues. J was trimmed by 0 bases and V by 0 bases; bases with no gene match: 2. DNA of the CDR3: TGTGCCAGCAGCCAAGATAGGGACAGGGGCTCCTACGAGCAGTACTTC. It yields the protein CASSQDRDRGSYEQYF.

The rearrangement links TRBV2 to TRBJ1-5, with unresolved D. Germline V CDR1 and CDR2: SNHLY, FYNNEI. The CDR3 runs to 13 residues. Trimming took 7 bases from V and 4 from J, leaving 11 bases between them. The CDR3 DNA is TGTGCCAGCAAAGATCCGACTAATCAGCCCCAGCATTTT. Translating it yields CASKDPTNQPQHF.

CDR3 DNA: TGTGCCAGCAGCCCCGGGGGGGCAGGGGAGACCCAGTACTTC. Protein sequence: CASSPGGAGETQYF. V gene TRBV11-2 combines with J gene TRBJ2-5; 8 bases map to TRBD2. This CDR3 is 14 amino acids long. Germline CDR1 and CDR2: SGHAT and FQNNGV. With V trimmed by 5 bases and J by 5 bases, 7 bases remained unmatched. The full variable domain, rest sourced from reference TRBV11-2 and TRBJ2-5, is EAGVAQSPRYKIIEKRQSVAFWCNPISGHATLYWYQQILGQGPKLLIQFQNNGVVDDSQLPKDRFSAERLKGVDSTLKIQPAKLEDSAVYLCASSPGGAGETQYFGPGTRLLVL.

Here the CDR3 DNA reads TGTGCCAGCTCACCAAGCCAGGCGACCTTCTATGGCTACACCTTC. Residues: CASSPSQATFYGYTF. This sequence joins TRBV18 and TRBJ1-2; D is undetermined. Germline loops: CDR1 KGHSH, CDR2 LQKENI. This CDR3 is built from 15 residues. V was trimmed by 2 bases and J by 4 bases, leaving 14 bases between them.

CDR3 nucleotide sequence: TGCGCCAGCAGCCAATTTCTAGCGGGAGAGCAGTACTTC. Its protein is CASSQFLAGEQYF. The chain is built from TRBV4-3 and TRBJ2-7, with 9 bases aligning to TRBD2. V shed 2 bases, J shed 7 bases, and the junction held 3 bases outside the gene matches. The CDR3 extends over 13 amino acids. Germline CDR1 LGHNA, CDR2 YSLEER.

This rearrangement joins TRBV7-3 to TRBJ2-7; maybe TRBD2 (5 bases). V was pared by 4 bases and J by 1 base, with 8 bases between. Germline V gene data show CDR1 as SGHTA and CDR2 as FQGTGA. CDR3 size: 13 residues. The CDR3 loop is CASSSPGSYEQYF. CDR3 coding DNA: TGTGCCAGCAGCTCCCCGGGATCCTACGAGCAGTACTTC.

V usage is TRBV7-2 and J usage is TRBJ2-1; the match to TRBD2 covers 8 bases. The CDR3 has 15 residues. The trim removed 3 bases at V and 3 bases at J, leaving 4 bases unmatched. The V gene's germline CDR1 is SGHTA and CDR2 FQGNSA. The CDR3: CASSFRAGDYNEQFF. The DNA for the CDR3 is TGTGCCAGCAGCTTCAGAGCGGGGGACTACAATGAGCAGTTCTTC.

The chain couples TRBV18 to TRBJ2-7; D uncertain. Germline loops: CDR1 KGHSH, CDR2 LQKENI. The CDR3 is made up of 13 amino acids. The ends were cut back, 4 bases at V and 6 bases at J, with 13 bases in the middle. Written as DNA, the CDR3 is TGTGCCAGCTCACTCTTTCCTGGCACCGAGCAGTACTTC. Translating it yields CASSLFPGTEQYF. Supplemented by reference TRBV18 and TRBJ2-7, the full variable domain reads NAGVMQNPRHLVRRRGQEARLRCSPMKGHSHVYWYRQLPEEGLKFMVYLQKENIIDESGMPKERFSAEFPKEGPSILRIQQVVRGDSAAYFCASSLFPGTEQYFGPGTRLTVT.

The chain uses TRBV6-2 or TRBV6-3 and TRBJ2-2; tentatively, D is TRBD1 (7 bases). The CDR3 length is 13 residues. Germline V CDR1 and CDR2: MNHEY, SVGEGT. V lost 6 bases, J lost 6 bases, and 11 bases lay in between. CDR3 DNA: TGTGCCAGCAGCCCCAGGGGGGCCGGGGAGCTGTTTTTT. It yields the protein CASSPRGAGELFF.

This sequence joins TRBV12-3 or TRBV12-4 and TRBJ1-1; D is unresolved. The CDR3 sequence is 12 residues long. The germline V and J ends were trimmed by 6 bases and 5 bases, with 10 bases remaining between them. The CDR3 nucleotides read TGTGCCAGCAGCCTAACCGAAACTGAAGCTTTCTTT. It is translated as CASSLTETEAFF.

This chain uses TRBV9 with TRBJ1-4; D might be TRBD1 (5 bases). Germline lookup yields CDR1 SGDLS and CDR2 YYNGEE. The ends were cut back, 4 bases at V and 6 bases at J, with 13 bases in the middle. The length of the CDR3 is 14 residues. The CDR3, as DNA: TGTGCCAGCAGCCCTTACACAGGTCATGAAAAACTGTTTTTT. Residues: CASSPYTGHEKLFF.

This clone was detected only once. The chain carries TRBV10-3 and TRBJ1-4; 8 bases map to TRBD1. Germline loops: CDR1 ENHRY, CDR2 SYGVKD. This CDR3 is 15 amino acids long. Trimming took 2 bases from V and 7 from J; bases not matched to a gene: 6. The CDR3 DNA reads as TGTGCCATCAGTGAGCCCGGGACAGGAGCTGAAAAACTGTTTTTT. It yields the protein CAISEPGTGAEKLFF.

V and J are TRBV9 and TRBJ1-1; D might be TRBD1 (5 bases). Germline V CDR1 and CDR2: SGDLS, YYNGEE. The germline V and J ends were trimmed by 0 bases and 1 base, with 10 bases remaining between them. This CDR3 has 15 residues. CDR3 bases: TGTGCCAGCAGCGTAGTAGACAGTCAGAACACTGAAGCTTTCTTT. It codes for CASSVVDSQNTEAFF.

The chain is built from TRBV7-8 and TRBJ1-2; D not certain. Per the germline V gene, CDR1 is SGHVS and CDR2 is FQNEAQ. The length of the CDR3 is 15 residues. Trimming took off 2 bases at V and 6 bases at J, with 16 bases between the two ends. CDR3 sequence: CASSLKVGAPDGYTF. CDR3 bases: TGTGCCAGCAGCTTAAAGGTGGGCGCCCCGGATGGCTACACCTTC.